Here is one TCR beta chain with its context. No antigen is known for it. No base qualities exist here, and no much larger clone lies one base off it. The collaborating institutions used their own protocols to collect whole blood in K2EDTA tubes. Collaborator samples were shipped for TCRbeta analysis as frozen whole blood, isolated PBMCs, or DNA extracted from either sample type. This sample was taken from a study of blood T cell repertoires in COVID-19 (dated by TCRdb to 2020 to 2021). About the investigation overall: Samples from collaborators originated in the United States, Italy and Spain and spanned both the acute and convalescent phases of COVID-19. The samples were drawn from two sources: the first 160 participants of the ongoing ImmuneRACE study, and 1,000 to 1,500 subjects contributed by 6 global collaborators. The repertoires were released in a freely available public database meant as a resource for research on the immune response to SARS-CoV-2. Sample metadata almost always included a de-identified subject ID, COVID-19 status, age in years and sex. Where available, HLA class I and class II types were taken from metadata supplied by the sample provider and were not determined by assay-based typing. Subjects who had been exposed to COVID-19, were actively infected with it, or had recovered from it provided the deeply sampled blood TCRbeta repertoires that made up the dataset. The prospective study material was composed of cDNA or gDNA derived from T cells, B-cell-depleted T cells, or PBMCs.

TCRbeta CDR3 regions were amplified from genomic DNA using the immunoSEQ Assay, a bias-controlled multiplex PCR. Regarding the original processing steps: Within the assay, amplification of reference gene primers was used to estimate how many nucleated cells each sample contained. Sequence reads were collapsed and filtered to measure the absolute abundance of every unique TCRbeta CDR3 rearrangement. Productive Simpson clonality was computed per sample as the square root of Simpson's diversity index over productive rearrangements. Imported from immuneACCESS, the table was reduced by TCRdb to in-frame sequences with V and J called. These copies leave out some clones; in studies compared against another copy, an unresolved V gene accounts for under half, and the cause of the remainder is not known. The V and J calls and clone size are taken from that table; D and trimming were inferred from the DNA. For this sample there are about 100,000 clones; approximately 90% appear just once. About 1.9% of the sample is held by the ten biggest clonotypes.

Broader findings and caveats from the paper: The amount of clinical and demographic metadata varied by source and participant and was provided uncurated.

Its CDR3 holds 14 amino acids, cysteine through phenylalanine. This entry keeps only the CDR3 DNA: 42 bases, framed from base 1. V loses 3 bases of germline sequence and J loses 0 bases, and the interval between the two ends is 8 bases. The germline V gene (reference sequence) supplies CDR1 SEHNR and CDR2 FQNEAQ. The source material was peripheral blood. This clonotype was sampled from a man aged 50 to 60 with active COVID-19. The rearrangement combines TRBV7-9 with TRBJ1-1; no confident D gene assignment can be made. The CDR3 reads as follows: CASSLPGMNTEAFF. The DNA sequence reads TGTGCCAGCAGCTTGCCGGGGATGAACACTGAAGCTTTCTTT.